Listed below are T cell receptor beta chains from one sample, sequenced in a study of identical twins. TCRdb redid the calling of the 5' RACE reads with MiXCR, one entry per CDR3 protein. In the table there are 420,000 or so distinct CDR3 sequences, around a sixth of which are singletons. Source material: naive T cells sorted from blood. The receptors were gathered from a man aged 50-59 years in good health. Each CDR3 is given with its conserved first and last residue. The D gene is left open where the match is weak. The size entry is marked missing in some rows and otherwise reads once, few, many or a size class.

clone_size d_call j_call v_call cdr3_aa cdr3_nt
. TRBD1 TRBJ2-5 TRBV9 CASSVWTGGGETQYF TGTGCCAGCAGCGTTTGGACAGGGGGCGGAGAGACCCAGTACTTC
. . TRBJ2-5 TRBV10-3 CAISESWRNETQYF TGTGCCATCAGTGAGTCATGGCGCAACGAGACCCAGTACTTC
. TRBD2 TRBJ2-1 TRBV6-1 CASRLVAGGGNEQFF TGTGCCAGCAGACTGGTAGCGGGAGGGGGTAATGAGCAGTTCTTC
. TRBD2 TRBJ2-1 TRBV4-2 CASSQGTSGSDVEQFF TGTGCCAGCAGCCAAGGGACTAGCGGGAGTGACGTCGAGCAGTTCTTC
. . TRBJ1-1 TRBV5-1 CASSLEAGAEAFF TGCGCCAGCAGCTTGGAGGCAGGGGCTGAAGCTTTCTTT
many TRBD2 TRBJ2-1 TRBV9 CASSVGLGLAGEQFF TGTGCCAGCAGCGTAGGCTTGGGACTAGCGGGAGAGCAGTTCTTC
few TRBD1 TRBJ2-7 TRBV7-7 CASSLSGTGDEQYF TGTGCCAGCAGCTTATCCGGGACAGGGGACGAGCAGTACTTC
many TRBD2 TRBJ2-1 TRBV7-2 CASSPLAMTSGNNEQFF TGTGCCAGCAGCCCCCTGGCGATGACTAGCGGAAACAATGAGCAGTTCTTC
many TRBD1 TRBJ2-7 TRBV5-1 CASKPGQGAYEQYF TGCGCCAGCAAACCGGGACAGGGGGCCTACGAGCAGTACTTC
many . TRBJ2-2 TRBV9 CASSTFLETTGELFF TGTGCCAGCAGCACCTTCCTCGAGACAACCGGGGAGCTGTTTTTT
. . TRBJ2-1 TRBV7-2 CASSLAGLLPLEQFF TGTGCCAGCAGCTTAGCGGGACTCTTACCCTTGGAGCAGTTCTTC
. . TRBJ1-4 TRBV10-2 CASSPVGETNEKLFF TGCGCCAGCAGCCCAGTTGGTGAAACTAATGAAAAACTGTTTTTT
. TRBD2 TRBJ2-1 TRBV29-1 CSVEGSGDEQFF TGCAGCGTTGAAGGTAGCGGGGATGAGCAGTTCTTC
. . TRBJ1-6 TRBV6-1 CASSRQGTNNSPLHF TGTGCCAGCAGCCGGCAGGGGACTAATAATTCACCCCTCCACTTT
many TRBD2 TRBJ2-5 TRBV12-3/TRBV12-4 CASSPSGGGETQYF TGTGCCAGCAGCCCGAGCGGGGGGGGAGAGACCCAGTACTTC
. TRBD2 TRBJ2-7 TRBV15 CATSRSSGTRDEQYF TGTGCCACCAGCAGATCCTCCGGGACTAGGGACGAGCAGTACTTC
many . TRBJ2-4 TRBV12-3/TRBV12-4 CASSLNAKNIQYF TGTGCCAGCAGTTTAAACGCCAAAAACATTCAGTACTTC
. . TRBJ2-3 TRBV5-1 CASSLNSADTQYF TGCGCCAGCAGCTTGAATTCGGCGGATACGCAGTATTTT
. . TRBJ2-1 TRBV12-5 CASGLANNEQFF TGTGCTAGTGGTTTGGCTAACAATGAGCAGTTCTTC
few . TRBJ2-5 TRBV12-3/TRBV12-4 CASSLGDNQETQYF TGTGCCAGCAGTTTGGGGGACAACCAAGAGACCCAGTACTTC
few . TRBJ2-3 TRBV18 CASSPFRHTDTQYF TGTGCCAGCTCACCATTCAGGCACACAGATACGCAGTATTTT
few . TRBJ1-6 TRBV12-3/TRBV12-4 CASSFRTNSPLHF TGTGCCAGCAGTTTCAGGACAAATTCACCCCTCCACTTT
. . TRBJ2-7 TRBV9 CASSPLFDRPYEQYF TGTGCCAGCAGCCCTCTATTTGACCGGCCCTACGAGCAGTACTTC
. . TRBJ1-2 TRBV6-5 CASSFGQRRGYTF TGTGCCAGCAGTTTTGGCCAGCGGCGTGGCTACACCTTC
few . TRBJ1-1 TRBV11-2 CASSLDRRNTEAFF TGTGCCAGCAGCTTAGATCGACGTAACACTGAAGCTTTCTTT
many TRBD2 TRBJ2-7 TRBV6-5 CASSYSIALAGEQYF TGTGCCAGCAGTTACTCGATCGCTCTAGCGGGCGAGCAGTACTTC
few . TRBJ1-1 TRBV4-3 CASSQVGGRVAFF TGCGCCAGCAGCCAAGTCGGCGGCAGAGTAGCTTTCTTT
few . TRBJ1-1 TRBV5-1 CASSPNTGDTEAFF TGCGCCAGCAGCCCAAACACGGGGGACACTGAAGCTTTCTTT
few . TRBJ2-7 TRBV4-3 CASSQDPGLGYEQYF TGCGCCAGCAGCCAAGATCCCGGGTTGGGCTACGAGCAGTACTTC
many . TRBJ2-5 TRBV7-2 CASSLPLTGAWETQYF TGTGCCAGCAGCTTACCTTTAACGGGAGCCTGGGAGACCCAGTACTTC
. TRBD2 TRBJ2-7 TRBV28 CASSRSGSSYEQYF TGTGCCAGCAGTCGGAGCGGGAGCTCCTACGAGCAGTACTTC
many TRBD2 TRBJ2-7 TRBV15 CATSREGLSYEQYF TGTGCCACCAGCCGGGAGGGCTTGAGCTACGAGCAGTACTTC